This T cell receptor (beta chain) came from a study of cytomegalovirus exposure and HLA in healthy donors. Details on this clone: The target antigen is unknown.

General study findings and limits: Analyzed later, association rates of TCRs varied across HLA loci, with DRB1 most and HLA-C fewest. The study carried out a later analysis of TCR beta sequences. It associated some 17,000 of them with specific HLA alleles at a false discovery rate of 0.05. Looking again later, the authors saw that most CMV-associated TCR beta chains seemed HLA-restricted. Later analysis identified a missense DCLRE1C variant that was linked to TCR beta V- and J-gene trimming.

The CDR3 runs to 12 residues. V was cut by 5 bases and J by 6 bases, with 13 bases left in between. Looked up from germline, CDR1 is SQVTM and CDR2 is ANQGSEA. PCR employed 60 Vbeta and 13 Jbeta primers. Profiling relied on immunoSEQ multiplex PCR, and the TCRdb table lists in-frame clones only, not all of them. Of about 180,000 clones listed, around three quarters are singletons. This receptor was taken from a man aged 35-49 years in good health and CMV-seronegative. Sequencing input: PBMCs. The gene calls are TRBV29-1 and TRBJ1-1, with TRBD1 as a possible D gene (5 bases). CDR3 DNA sequence: TGCAGCGTTTCGGCAGGGATGTCTGAAGCTTTCTTT. As protein: CSVSAGMSEAFF.